The clone carrying this T cell receptor (beta chain) was picked up many times. Time point in this sample: newly diagnosed GD, antithyroid drugs for less than 3 months. After RNA was extracted from PBMCs, the TCR library was made from it. This CDR3 spans 12 amino acids. From germline, CDR1 is DFQATT and CDR2 SNEGSKA (reference sequence). The ends were cut back, 5 bases at V and 2 bases at J, with 10 bases in the middle. The data were taken from a study of regulatory T cells in long-lasting Graves disease. Investigators prepared the TCR beta libraries by applying iRepertoire HTBI primers and Arm-PCR of CDR3 regions. Per the authors' pipeline: Detected in the samples were around 59 TRBV and 14 TRBJ segments. MiXCR, run by TCRdb on the multiplex PCR reads, gives a single entry per CDR3 protein. These V and J calls originate from TCRdb's pipeline instead of the authors' own analysis. The sample shows a few hundred thousand distinct CDR3 sequences, approximately 12% of them seen only once.

The data also belong to a second study, concerning T cells in Graves' hyperthyroidism and ophthalmopathy. That work states: Stable hyperthyroidism was told apart from ophthalmopathy by a model built on 13 V-J features.

The chain couples TRBV20-1 to TRBJ2-7; D is ambiguous. The input for sequencing was peripheral blood mononuclear cells (PBMCs), taken at new diagnosis, from a patient treated with antithyroid drugs. This clonotype was sampled from a man aged 25-45 years with Graves disease. CDR3 DNA: TGCAGTGCTCGCCCCGATACCTACGAGCAGTACTTC. Protein: CSARPDTYEQYF.